The rows below give T cell receptor beta chains drawn from one sample of a study of control samples from healthy donors and cancer patients. Libraries were prepared by immunoSEQ multiplex PCR; TCRdb keeps only in-frame clonotypes and omits some of them. The sample shows around 160,000 clones, roughly 93% of them seen only once. Material: blood. Receptor source: a man aged 18 to 30 in good health. Both conserved end residues are part of each CDR3. A D gene is named only where the DNA matches it firmly. Expanded clones are given a class, and other clones once, few, many or no size at all.

17	NA	TRBV9	NA	TRBJ2-1	TGTGCCAGCAGCGTAGAACCGGGGGCGGTCGGAGACAATGAGCAGTTCTTC	CASSVEPGAVGDNEQFF
14	NA	TRBV7-9	NA	TRBJ2-5	TGTGCCAGCAGCTTTACTGGGTACCAAGAGACCCAGTACTTC	CASSFTGYQETQYF
15	NA	TRBV19	TRBD1	TRBJ2-2	TGTGCCAGTAGTATGGGGACAGGGTCAACCGGGGAGCTGTTTTTT	CASSMGTGSTGELFF
15	NA	TRBV28	NA	TRBJ1-3	TGTGCCAGCAGGATAAGGGGGAGCTCTGGAAACACCATATATTTT	CASRIRGSSGNTIYF
16	NA	TRBV4-1	NA	TRBJ1-5	TGCGCCAGCAGCCAAGATTGGGCCCGTGGCAATCAGCCCCAGCATTTT	CASSQDWARGNQPQHF
14	NA	TRBV7-6	TRBD1	TRBJ1-4	TGTGCCAGCAGCTCAGGGGGCGCTAATGAAAAACTGTTTTTT	CASSSGGANEKLFF
12	few	TRBV30	TRBD1	TRBJ1-1	TGTGCCTGGACAGGGGGTCCGGCTGAAGCTTTCTTT	CAWTGGPAEAFF
15	NA	TRBV15	TRBD1	TRBJ2-5	TGTGCCACCAGCACCCGGGACAGGAATAGGGAGACCCAGTACTTC	CATSTRDRNRETQYF
14	once	TRBV4-3	TRBD1	TRBJ1-6	TGCGCCAGCAGCCGTCGACAGGGTAATTCACCCCTCCACTTT	CASSRRQGNSPLHF
17	NA	TRBV29-1	TRBD1	TRBJ2-1	TGCAGCGTTGAAGATTTTGCAGGGGGCCCTTGGTCCAATGAGCAGTTCTTC	CSVEDFAGGPWSNEQFF
13	NA	TRBV15	NA	TRBJ1-1	TGTGCCACCAGCAGAGTCCAGAACACTGAAGCTTTCTTT	CATSRVQNTEAFF
13	medium-sized	TRBV7-6	TRBD2	TRBJ2-7	TGTGCCAGCAGCTCGGGGGGGGATTACGAGCAGTACTTC	CASSSGGDYEQYF
17	once	TRBV9	NA	TRBJ2-2	TGTGCCAGCAGCGTACAGTTAGGGTTTCCGAACACCGGGGAGCTGTTTTTT	CASSVQLGFPNTGELFF
15	NA	TRBV7-3	NA	TRBJ2-7	TGTGCCAGCAGCTTGGTCGCAGGGAGCTCCTACGAGCAGTACTTC	CASSLVAGSSYEQYF
15	NA	TRBV13	NA	TRBJ1-1	TGTGCCAGCAGCTTAGTTATAGGGTTTGCTGCTGAAGCTTTCTTT	CASSLVIGFAAEAFF
16	NA	TRBV6-5	NA	TRBJ1-5	TGTGCCAGCAGTTACTCCTTCAGGGCTTTCAATGGGCCCCAGCATTTT	CASSYSFRAFNGPQHF
15	NA	TRBV19	TRBD1	TRBJ2-2	TGTGCCAGTAAAGCCCGGGACAGGGAGTTAGGGGAGCTGTTTTTT	CASKARDRELGELFF
12	NA	TRBV3-1/TRBV3-2	NA	TRBJ2-7	TGTGCCAGCAGCCAGGGATCCTACGAGCAGTACTTC	CASSQGSYEQYF
14	few	TRBV7-2	NA	TRBJ1-2	TGTGCCAGCAGCCCGGATCGGGCGAACTATGGCTACACCTTC	CASSPDRANYGYTF
15	NA	TRBV7-2	NA	TRBJ2-1	TGTGCCAGCAGCTTAGCGCAGGGGCCCCACAATGAGCAGTTCTTC	CASSLAQGPHNEQFF
15	NA	TRBV7-9	NA	TRBJ1-1	TGTGCCAGCAGCTCGCACAGGGAAGTAGACACTGAAGCTTTCTTT	CASSSHREVDTEAFF
15	NA	TRBV7-9	NA	TRBJ2-2	TGTGCCAGCAGCTCCGGACTGACCCTCACCGGGGAGCTGTTTTTT	CASSSGLTLTGELFF
14	NA	TRBV5-1	NA	TRBJ1-1	TGCGCCAGCAGCCTTAGGACTGCTGACACTGAAGCTTTCTTT	CASSLRTADTEAFF
12	NA	TRBV6-6	NA	TRBJ1-6	TGTGCCAGCAGTTACTCATCAGATCACCTCCACTTT	CASSYSSDHLHF
13	NA	TRBV5-1	NA	TRBJ1-2	TGCGCCAGCAGCTTGGGCAGGGAGGGAGGCTACACCTTC	CASSLGREGGYTF
15	NA	TRBV5-1	TRBD1	TRBJ2-3	TGCGCCAGCAGCGTCCGACCGGGACAGCCAGATACGCAGTATTTT	CASSVRPGQPDTQYF
14	NA	TRBV7-9	TRBD2	TRBJ2-7	TGTGCCAGCAGCTCTAGCGGAGTTCTCTACGAGCAGTACTTC	CASSSSGVLYEQYF
14	NA	TRBV3-1/TRBV3-2	NA	TRBJ1-1	TGTGCCAGCAGCCTAAGACAGCAATACACTGAAGCTTTCTTT	CASSLRQQYTEAFF
14	NA	TRBV18	NA	TRBJ1-1	TGTGCCAGCTTTTTGAGCGGGGGGTTCACTGAAGCTTTCTTT	CASFLSGGFTEAFF
17	NA	TRBV5-1	NA	TRBJ1-3	TGCGCCAGCAGCTTGGTGCCAGGGGACCTCTCTGGAAACACCATATATTTT	CASSLVPGDLSGNTIYF
14	NA	TRBV6-2/TRBV6-3	NA	TRBJ2-7	TGTGCCGGCTGCCGAATGGACGGTGCCTACGAGCAGTACTTC	CAGCRMDGAYEQYF
15	NA	TRBV9	NA	TRBJ2-7	TGTGCCAGCAGCGACGGTGGGGCTAGCTCCTACGAGCAGTACTTC	CASSDGGASSYEQYF
15	once	TRBV9	TRBD1	TRBJ2-7	TGTGCCAGCAGCGGGCCGGACAGGGGGCTCTACGAGCAGTACTTC	CASSGPDRGLYEQYF
8	NA	TRBV29-1	NA	TRBJ1-1	TGCAGCGTTGGAGAAGCTTTCTTT	CSVGEAFF
14	NA	TRBV4-1	NA	TRBJ2-3	TGCGCCAGCAGGCTAGAGACTAGCACAGATACGCAGTATTTT	CASRLETSTDTQYF
15	once	TRBV3-1/TRBV3-2	TRBD2	TRBJ2-5	TGTGCCAGCAGCCAAGCAGCGGGGGGTCGGGGGACCCAGTACTTC	CASSQAAGGRGTQYF
13	NA	TRBV6-6	NA	TRBJ2-2	TGTGCCAGCAGGGAGGTGAACACCGGGGAGCTGTTTTTT	CASREVNTGELFF
14	NA	TRBV4-1	NA	TRBJ1-4	TGCGCCAGCAGCCCGCGGGGACCACATGAAAAACTGTTTTTT	CASSPRGPHEKLFF
15	once	TRBV27	NA	TRBJ2-1	TGTGCCAGCAGCCTTCGACTCCACTCCTACAATGAGCAGTTCTTC	CASSLRLHSYNEQFF